The rows below give T cell receptor beta chains drawn from one sample of a study of cytomegalovirus exposure and HLA in healthy donors. The method was immunoSEQ multiplex PCR; TCRdb's version includes in-frame clones alone and lacks a portion of them. The profile shows about 150,000 clones, roughly 93% of them singletons. Sequences were obtained from PBMCs. All receptors come from a man aged 18 to 29 in good health and CMV-seropositive. Both conserved end residues are part of each CDR3. A D gene is named only where the DNA matches it firmly. A row's size may be missing; if present it is once, few, many or a size class.

v_call,cdr3_length,d_call,clone_size,j_call,cdr3_aa,cdr3_nt
TRBV5-6,14,NA,NA,TRBJ2-2,CASSYQTDPGELFF,TGTGCCAGCAGCTATCAGACAGATCCCGGGGAGCTGTTTTTT
TRBV11-2,16,NA,NA,TRBJ2-7,CASSSSAGLAFYEQYF,TGTGCCAGCAGCTCGTCCGCAGGGCTTGCCTTCTACGAGCAGTACTTC
TRBV5-1,16,NA,NA,TRBJ2-2,CASSLSAPLGTGELFF,TGCGCCAGCAGCCTCAGCGCGCCCCTAGGTACCGGGGAGCTGTTTTTT
TRBV2,15,TRBD1,NA,TRBJ2-7,CASMYGRGQTYEQYF,TGTGCCAGCATGTACGGCAGGGGGCAAACCTACGAACAGTACTTC
TRBV15,13,NA,NA,TRBJ1-4,CATKEATNEKLFF,TGTGCCACTAAGGAGGCGACTAATGAAAAACTGTTTTTT
TRBV5-1,16,TRBD2,NA,TRBJ2-7,CASSLSLAGDPTPQYF,TGCGCCAGCAGCTTGTCGTTAGCGGGCGACCCTACGCCTCAGTACTTC
TRBV6-1,12,NA,NA,TRBJ2-7,CASSDSGDEQYF,TGTGCCAGCAGTGACTCGGGGGACGAGCAGTACTTC
TRBV12-2,21,NA,NA,TRBJ1-5,CASLDKLLEQNQYPSNQPQHF,TGTGCAAGTCTGGATAAGTTACTGGAACAGAACCAATACCCTAGCAATCAGCCCCAGCATTTT
TRBV2,14,TRBD2,NA,TRBJ2-1,CASRGLAGLNEQFF,TGTGCCAGCAGGGGACTAGCGGGTCTTAATGAGCAGTTCTTC
TRBV6-6,15,NA,NA,TRBJ2-2,CASKPRQRNTGELFF,TGTGCCAGCAAACCCCGGCAGCGGAACACCGGGGAGCTGTTTTTT
TRBV28,18,NA,NA,TRBJ1-1,CASSFHPSRAPLNTEAFF,TGTGCCAGCAGTTTCCATCCAAGCAGGGCGCCCTTGAACACTGAAGCTTTCTTT
TRBV2,16,TRBD1,NA,TRBJ2-3,CASSIIDRELTDTQYF,TGTGCCAGCAGTATCATCGACAGGGAGCTCACAGATACGCAGTATTTT
TRBV6-5,14,TRBD2,NA,TRBJ2-1,CASSYRERESEQFF,TGTGCCAGCAGTTATAGGGAGCGGGAGTCAGAGCAGTTCTTC
TRBV7-9,16,NA,NA,TRBJ2-2,CASTPVGGRMAGELFF,TGTGCCAGCACCCCAGTCGGGGGGCGAATGGCCGGGGAGCTGTTTTTT
TRBV11-2,16,TRBD2,NA,TRBJ2-7,CASSLPGTSGIYEQYF,TGTGCCAGCAGCTTACCCGGGACTAGCGGGATCTACGAGCAGTACTTC
TRBV5-4,14,TRBD1,NA,TRBJ2-5,CASSFTGQEETQYF,TGTGCCAGCAGCTTCACGGGACAGGAAGAGACCCAGTACTTC
TRBV28,17,TRBD1,NA,TRBJ1-5,CASSLTLRTGYGQPQHF,TGTGCCAGCAGCTTGACTTTACGGACAGGGTACGGCCAGCCCCAGCATTTT
TRBV18,13,NA,NA,TRBJ2-7,CASSLGLLYEQYF,TGTGCCAGCTCCCTAGGACTCCTCTACGAGCAGTACTTC
TRBV27,16,TRBD1,NA,TRBJ2-1,CASSPTAPTGGNEQFF,TGTGCCAGCAGCCCAACGGCCCCGACAGGGGGCAATGAGCAGTTCTTC
TRBV12-5,17,NA,once,TRBJ2-7,CASGLVPRQGHSYEQYF,TGTGCTAGTGGTTTGGTCCCCCGACAAGGACACTCCTACGAGCAGTACTTC
TRBV7-8,14,NA,NA,TRBJ2-7,CASSLLSGAYEQYF,TGTGCCAGCAGCTTACTTAGCGGTGCCTACGAGCAGTACTTC
TRBV12-5,16,TRBD1,NA,TRBJ1-1,CASGFGRDRGPTEAFF,TGTGCTAGTGGTTTTGGTCGGGACAGGGGGCCCACTGAAGCTTTCTTT
TRBV25-1,15,TRBD2,NA,TRBJ2-3,CASSGTSGRTDTQYF,TGTGCCAGCAGTGGGACTAGCGGGCGCACAGATACGCAGTATTTT
TRBV10-2,14,NA,once,TRBJ2-7,CASSDVRGGYEQYF,TGCGCCAGCAGTGACGTCCGGGGAGGCTACGAGCAGTACTTC
TRBV27,13,NA,NA,TRBJ1-2,CASSLRGSYGYTF,TGTGCCAGCAGTTTAAGGGGTTCCTATGGCTACACCTTC
TRBV7-2,17,NA,NA,TRBJ2-4,CASSLESQGFMENIQYF,TGTGCCAGCAGCTTAGAGTCTCAGGGATTTATGGAAAACATTCAGTACTTC
TRBV14,14,NA,NA,TRBJ2-5,CASRPSGLQETQYF,TGTGCCAGCAGACCTTCGGGACTCCAAGAGACCCAGTACTTC
TRBV13,16,NA,medium-sized,TRBJ2-5,CASSLGLASAGETQYF,TGTGCCAGCAGCTTAGGGTTAGCTTCGGCCGGAGAGACCCAGTACTTC
TRBV5-1,16,NA,NA,TRBJ2-1,CASSLGVVQGGNEQFF,TGCGCCAGCAGCTTGGGAGTGGTTCAGGGGGGCAATGAGCAGTTCTTC
TRBV7-2,15,TRBD2,NA,TRBJ2-3,CASSSTFLAGDTQYF,TGTGCCAGCAGCTCGACCTTCCTAGCGGGAGATACGCAGTATTTT
TRBV28,14,NA,NA,TRBJ1-5,CASTRHSSNQPQHF,TGTGCCAGCACCCGACACTCTAGCAATCAGCCCCAGCATTTT
TRBV6-5,15,TRBD2,NA,TRBJ2-2,CASSRLAGGARELFF,TGTGCCAGCAGTAGACTAGCGGGAGGGGCCCGGGAGCTGTTTTTT
TRBV27,16,TRBD2,NA,TRBJ2-5,CASSFITSGSRETQYF,TGTGCCAGCAGTTTTATAACTAGCGGGAGCCGAGAGACCCAGTACTTC
TRBV5-1,18,TRBD1,NA,TRBJ2-3,CASSLDRTGTGGTDTQYF,TGCGCCAGCAGCTTGGACCGCACCGGGACAGGGGGAACAGATACGCAGTATTTT
TRBV5-1,14,NA,NA,TRBJ2-7,CASSFGGDPYEQYF,TGCGCCAGCAGCTTTGGAGGGGACCCCTACGAGCAGTACTTC
TRBV5-1,15,NA,NA,TRBJ2-1,CASSTSVLGGGEQFF,TGCGCCAGCAGCACGAGTGTTCTCGGAGGTGGTGAGCAGTTCTTC
TRBV27,16,TRBD2,NA,TRBJ2-7,CASSALAGGLPGEQYF,TGTGCCAGCAGTGCTCTAGCGGGAGGGCTTCCCGGCGAGCAGTACTTC
TRBV5-1,13,NA,NA,TRBJ2-7,CASSLDLNLEQYF,TGCGCCAGCAGCTTAGACTTAAATCTCGAGCAGTACTTC
TRBV19,16,NA,NA,TRBJ1-5,CASSMYAGGGNQPQHF,TGTGCCAGTAGTATGTATGCCGGTGGTGGCAATCAGCCCCAGCATTTT
TRBV29-1,12,NA,NA,TRBJ2-5,CSGGDGKETQYF,TGCAGCGGGGGGGATGGAAAAGAGACCCAGTACTTC
TRBV4-2,16,TRBD2,NA,TRBJ2-1,CASSQVAGGPHNEQFF,TGTGCCAGCAGCCAAGTCGCGGGAGGGCCCCACAATGAGCAGTTCTTC
TRBV9,15,NA,NA,TRBJ2-5,CASSPGKGYQETQYF,TGTGCCAGCAGCCCAGGGAAGGGGTACCAAGAGACCCAGTACTTC
TRBV6-1,14,NA,once,TRBJ1-4,CASSRGTYNEKLFF,TGTGCCAGCAGCCGGGGGACCTATAATGAAAAACTGTTTTTT
TRBV29-1,10,NA,NA,TRBJ2-1,CSVNLGGGFF,TGCAGCGTTAATCTAGGAGGCGGGTTCTTC
TRBV15,11,NA,NA,TRBJ2-7,CATSEAYEQYF,TGTGCCACCAGCGAGGCATACGAGCAGTACTTC
TRBV9,13,NA,once,TRBJ2-2,CASGSGNTGELFF,TGTGCCAGCGGGAGCGGAAACACCGGGGAGCTGTTTTTT
TRBV30,15,TRBD1,NA,TRBJ1-3,CAWSLQGQTGNTIYF,TGTGCCTGGAGTTTACAGGGGCAAACTGGAAACACCATATATTTT
TRBV11-2,14,TRBD1,NA,TRBJ2-7,CASSSDRGLVEQYF,TGTGCCAGCAGCTCGGACAGGGGGCTCGTCGAGCAGTACTTC
TRBV27,14,NA,NA,TRBJ1-2,CASSSEIRGHGYTF,TGTGCCAGCAGTTCCGAAATCAGGGGCCATGGCTACACCTTC
TRBV5-1,16,TRBD1,NA,TRBJ2-5,CASSLGGQALQETQYF,TGCGCCAGCAGCTTGGGGGGACAGGCTCTCCAAGAGACCCAGTACTTC
TRBV5-1,15,NA,many,TRBJ1-6,CASKKTGNYNSPLHF,TGCGCCAGCAAAAAAACAGGGAACTATAATTCACCCCTCCACTTT
TRBV5-1,13,NA,NA,TRBJ1-5,CASSLAGNQPQHF,TGCGCCAGCAGCTTGGCCGGGAATCAGCCCCAGCATTTT
TRBV27,15,TRBD1,NA,TRBJ1-1,CASSSVRSWTGEAFF,TGTGCCAGCAGTTCGGTCCGATCATGGACAGGTGAAGCTTTCTTT
TRBV5-1,15,NA,once,TRBJ1-6,CAPRPGVAYNSPLHF,TGCGCACCCAGGCCGGGAGTGGCGTATAATTCACCCCTCCACTTT